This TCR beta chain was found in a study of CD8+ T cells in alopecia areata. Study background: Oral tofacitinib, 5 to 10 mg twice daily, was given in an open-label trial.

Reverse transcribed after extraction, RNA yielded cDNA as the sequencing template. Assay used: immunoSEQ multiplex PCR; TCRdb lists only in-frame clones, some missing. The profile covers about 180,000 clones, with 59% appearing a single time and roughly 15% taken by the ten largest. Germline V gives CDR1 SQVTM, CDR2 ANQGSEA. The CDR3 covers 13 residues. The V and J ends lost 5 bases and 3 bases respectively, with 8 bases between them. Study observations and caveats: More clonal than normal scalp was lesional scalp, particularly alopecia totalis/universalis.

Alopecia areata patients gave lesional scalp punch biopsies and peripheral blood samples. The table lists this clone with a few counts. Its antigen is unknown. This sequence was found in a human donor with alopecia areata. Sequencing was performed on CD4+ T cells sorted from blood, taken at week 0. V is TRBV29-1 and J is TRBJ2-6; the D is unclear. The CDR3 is CSVWGDGANVLTF. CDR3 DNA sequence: TGCAGCGTTTGGGGTGATGGGGCCAACGTCCTGACTTTC.